These 8 T cell receptor beta chains were sequenced from one sample in a study of shared clonotypes between healthy human individuals. TCRdb keeps only in-frame clones here, not all; method: immunoSEQ multiplex PCR. This table holds about 1 million clones, roughly 80% found once. Sequences were obtained from memory CD4+ T cells sorted from blood. Subset indicated: CD45RA-negative fraction. These receptors came from a young man in good health.

The gene calls are TRBV7-9 and TRBJ1-6, with TRBD1 matching 7 bases. The CDR3 has 14 residues. Germline V lookup: CDR1 SEHNR, CDR2 FQNEAQ (reference sequence). Trimming at V came to 3 bases and at J to 9 bases, leaving 5 bases not matched to a gene. The DNA of the CDR3 is TGTGCCAGCAGCTTCACAGGGGACAGTTCACCCCTCCACTTT. This sequence encodes CASSFTGDSSPLHF.

Only a few counts were recorded for this clone. The chain combines TRBV5-1 with TRBJ2-3, with 11 bases matching TRBD2. The germline V gene encodes CDR1 SGHRS and CDR2 YFSETQ. V lost 1 base and J lost 2; bases outside the gene matches: 3. There are 16 residues in the CDR3. The CDR3 DNA sequence: TGCGCCAGCAGCTTGCTAGCGGGGGGCCACACAGATACGCAGTATTTT. This gives the protein CASSLLAGGHTDTQYF.

The CDR3: CASSESPGGGYEQYF. Written as DNA, the CDR3 is TGTGCCAGCAGTGAAAGCCCAGGTGGGGGCTACGAGCAGTACTTC. The gene calls are TRBV6-1 and TRBJ2-7, with D perhaps assigned TRBD1 or TRBD2 (5 bases each). The V gene lost 2 bases and the J gene lost 3 bases, with 14 bases spanning the gap. Germline CDR1 and CDR2: MNHNS and SASEGT. The CDR3 runs 15 residues.

A single count supports this clone. The chain links TRBV5-6 to TRBJ2-2, with D possibly TRBD1 on 5 matching bases. The CDR3 has 15 residues. The germline V gene has CDR1 SGHDT and CDR2 YYEEEE. With 0 bases removed from V and 4 bases from J, the gap between germline ends came to 10 bases. CDR3 protein: CASSLARAGTGELFF. CDR3 in DNA: TGTGCCAGCAGCTTGGCCAGGGCAGGCACCGGGGAGCTGTTTTTT.

About this clone itself: Other DNA sequences from this sample encode an identical CDR3 as well. This chain joins TRBV5-6 and TRBJ2-7; 7 bases fit TRBD1. Germline V lookup: CDR1 SGHDT, CDR2 YYEEEE. The junction had 3 bases not matched to a gene; V was cut back by 3 bases and J by 6 bases. This CDR3 contains 12 residues. Here the CDR3 reads CASSYNRGEQYF. The CDR3 coding sequence is TGTGCCAGCAGCTACAACAGGGGCGAGCAGTACTTC.

This sequence joins TRBV6-5 and TRBJ2-3; maybe TRBD2 (6 bases). The CDR3 runs to 15 residues. Germline-derived CDR1 and CDR2 are MNHEY and SVGAGI. Deletions cut 2 bases from V and 0 bases from J, with 9 bases between. The CDR3 loop is CASSYGSGSTDTQYF. Written as DNA, the CDR3 is TGTGCCAGCAGTTACGGTAGCGGCAGCACAGATACGCAGTATTTT.

V is TRBV21-1 and J is TRBJ2-2; TRBD2 was called by the table and not checked on the DNA. TRBV21-1 is designated a pseudogene. The CDR3 has 20 amino acids. The chain's CDR3 is CASSKRDSTFPPDNTGELFF. The CDR3 coding sequence is TGTGCCAGCAGCAAAAGAGATAGCACATTCCCCCCAGATAACACCGGGGAGCTGTTTTTT.

The V and J genes are TRBV11-2 and TRBJ2-7; 9 bases match TRBD1. Germline assignment: CDR1 SGHAT and CDR2 FQNNGV. V shed 1 base and J 4 bases; nucleotides not matched to a gene: 8. This CDR3 is 16 amino acids long. The CDR3 spells CASSLGNRGLGYEQYF. The CDR3, as DNA: TGTGCCAGCAGCTTAGGCAACAGGGGGCTCGGGTACGAGCAGTACTTC.